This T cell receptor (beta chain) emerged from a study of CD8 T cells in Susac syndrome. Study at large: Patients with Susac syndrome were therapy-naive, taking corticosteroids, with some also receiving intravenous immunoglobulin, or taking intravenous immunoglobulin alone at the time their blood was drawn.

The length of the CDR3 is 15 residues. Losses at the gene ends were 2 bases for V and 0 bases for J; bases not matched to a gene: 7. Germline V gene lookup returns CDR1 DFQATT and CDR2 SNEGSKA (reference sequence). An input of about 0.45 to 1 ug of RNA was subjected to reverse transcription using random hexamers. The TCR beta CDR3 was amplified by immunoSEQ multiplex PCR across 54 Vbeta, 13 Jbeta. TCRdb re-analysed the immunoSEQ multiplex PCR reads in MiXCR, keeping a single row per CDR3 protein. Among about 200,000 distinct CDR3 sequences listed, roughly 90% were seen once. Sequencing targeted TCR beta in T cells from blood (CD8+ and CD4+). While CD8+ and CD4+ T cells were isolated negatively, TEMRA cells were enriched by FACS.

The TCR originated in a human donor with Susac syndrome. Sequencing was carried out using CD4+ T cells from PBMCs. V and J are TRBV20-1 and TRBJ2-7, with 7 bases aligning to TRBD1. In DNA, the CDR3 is TGCAGTGCTAGAAACCGACAGGGCCCCTCCTACGAGCAGTACTTC. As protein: CSARNRQGPSYEQYF.